The clone carrying this T cell receptor beta chain has ten or more counts. These data come from a study of blood T cells in healthy people across ages. Germline V gives CDR1 DFQATT, CDR2 SNEGSKA (reference sequence). The CDR3 runs 16 residues. V gave up 3 bases and J gave up 2 bases; unmatched junction bases: 13. Using a J-beta primer mix together with a sample-barcoded 5' primer, a second PCR was run for roughly 7 to 12 cycles. TCRdb called the 5' RACE reads again in MiXCR, with one record for every CDR3 protein. The sample comprises 850,000 or so distinct CDR3 sequences, around 26% of which are singletons, and around 16% rests with the top ten.

This sequence was found in a woman older than 75 in good health. Sequenced: blood. The chain recombines TRBV20-1 with TRBJ2-7; 7 positions agree with TRBD2. The CDR3, as DNA: TGCAGTGCTAGCGTACCGACTCGCGGGAGCGCCTACGAGCAGTACTTC. Encoded protein: CSASVPTRGSAYEQYF.